The clone carrying this T cell receptor beta chain was seen many times. This record comes from a study of T cells after yellow fever vaccination. TCRdb recomputed calls from the 5' RACE reads with MiXCR, one row per CDR3 protein. The repertoire holds 250,000 or so distinct CDR3 sequences, over 3% seen once, with around 19% in the top ten. Germline V lookup: CDR1 MGHRA, CDR2 YSYEKL. This CDR3 is 12 amino acids long. Losses at the gene ends were 10 bases for V and 7 bases for J; bases not matched to a gene: 8. The source material was PBMCs, sampled 15 days after the yellow fever booster vaccination. The receptor's source is a man aged 18-30 years who received the YFV17D yellow fever vaccine. V is TRBV4-1 and J is TRBJ1-2; 8 bases are shared with TRBD1. CDR3 residues: CATRARGPGYTF. CDR3 DNA: TGCGCCACCCGGGCCAGGGGGCCTGGCTACACCTTC.